This T cell receptor beta chain was found in a study of blood T cell repertoires in COVID-19. As for the study in general: Acute-phase and convalescent COVID-19 samples originated in the United States, Italy and Spain. PBMCs, B-cell-depleted T cells, or T cells provided the cDNA or gDNA that made up the material.

The V gene's germline CDR1 is LGHNA and CDR2 YNFKEQ. Germline trimming cut 2 bases from V and 9 bases from J; bases unmatched to any gene: 17. The CDR3 is 19 residues long. Original handling: It was from reference gene primer amplification that nucleated cell counts were estimated. Method: immunoSEQ multiplex PCR; TCRdb's copy keeps in-frame clones and lacks some. That table supplies the V and J calls and clone size; D and trimming were determined from the DNA. The sample lists 90,000 or so clones; 90% were seen once. Input material: peripheral blood. The source is a woman aged 80 or over with active or convalescent COVID-19. This sequence joins TRBV4-2 and TRBJ1-6; 9 positions match TRBD1. The CDR3 DNA reads as TGTGCCAGCAGCCAAAGAGGGCCTTCCGGTGGACAGGGGTTTTCACCCCTCCACTTT. Its translation is CASSQRGPSGGQGFSPLHF.